This T cell receptor (beta chain) was captured by sequencing in a study of blood T cell repertoires in COVID-19. Patients from Seattle were sampled longitudinally, starting during active infection. Sequencing was performed with immunoSEQ multiplex PCR; in TCRdb, only in-frame clones are kept and a portion is missing. The sample lists 200,000 or so clones, 75% to 85% occurring once. CDR1 is MNHEY and CDR2 is SMNVEV in the germline V gene (reference sequence). The CDR3 has 14 residues. V was shortened by 2 bases and J by 4 bases, with 10 bases between the two germline ends. This sequence originates from a woman older than 75 with COVID-19, enrolled during active disease. The sequenced sample consisted of peripheral blood. The gene calls are TRBV27 and TRBJ2-3, with D possibly being TRBD2 (5 bases). CDR3 amino acids: CASSLIRGADTQYF. As DNA, the CDR3 is TGTGCCAGCAGTTTAATCCGGGGTGCAGATACGCAGTATTTT.